This T cell receptor beta chain appears in the sequencing data of a study of T cell repertoires in cytomegalovirus infection (dated by TCRdb to about 2019). Context from the whole study: Recently identified HLA-C-restricted CMV epitopes, whose presentation resists viral immunomodulation, were targeted by peptide stimulations together with well-studied HLA-B-restricted epitopes. Because public TCR beta signatures pointed to carriage of CMV infection together with the matching HLA type, the HLA type of each donor mattered for the analysis. The paper's findings and limits, for the study overall: In the ex vivo response, HLA-C-restricted CMV-specific TCR beta clonotypes were dominant, and in two of eight donors the single most frequent clonotype came from this HLA-C-restricted group. Carriers of CMV infection plus the relevant HLA type were discriminated by the cumulative frequency of public TCR beta family members in the study cohort and in an independent 352-donor cohort.

TCRdb records Illumina HiSeq 1500 as the sequencer. TCRdb ran its own pipeline on the public reads, namely fastp trimming at Q25 and MiXCR clone calling, and kept in-frame beta chains. When rows share a CDR3 protein, they turn into one entry using the most common DNA and genes. The sample yields under 50,000 distinct CDR3 sequences; about a fifth were counted once. The leading ten clones occupy around nine tenths of the sample. Comments on this clonotype: It has no known antigen specificity. Within one base of it there is no much larger clone, and no base qualities were kept.

The treatment or condition label, read with the paper, signifies: in vitro stimulation with specific CMV peptide epitopes to enrich CMV-specific T cells. Trimming at the junction amounts to 0 bases on V and 8 bases on J, and the germline ends lie 7 bases apart. Reading from cysteine to phenylalanine, the CDR3 counts 13 amino acids. Kept here is only the CDR3 DNA, which spans 39 bases and is read in frame from base 1. The germline V gene supplies CDR1 MNHEY and CDR2 SVGAGI. The rearranged segments are TRBV6-5 and TRBJ2-2, with an unclear D gene assignment. The specimen comprised CD8+ T cells from cultured PBMCs, sampled from culture after CMV antigen stimulation. The receptor was isolated from a human donor in good health (CMV status not recorded). Some clones in this sample may be carry-over from other donors' samples. In nucleotides, the sequence is TGTGCCAGCAGTTACTCGAATGAGGGGGAGCTGTTTTTT. The resulting protein is CASSYSNEGELFF.